Shown below are 2 T cell receptor beta chains from a single sample sequenced in a study of shared clonotypes between healthy human individuals. Assay: immunoSEQ multiplex PCR; the TCRdb copy retains only in-frame clones and omits some. The sample includes 2 million to 2.5 million clones, over 85% of them seen just once. Naive CD8 cells lacked CD45RO, underwent positive selection for CCR7 and left out terminally differentiated effector memory CD45RA+ cells. The sample taken for sequencing was naive CD8+ T cells sorted from blood. Receptors were obtained from a man aged 18 to 29 in good health.

The genes are TRBV27 and TRBJ2-1, with TRBD2 matching over 10 bases. V was clipped by 6 bases and J by 5 bases; unmatched bases: 7. This CDR3 region has 15 residues. Germline values: CDR1 MNHEY, CDR2 SMNVEV (reference sequence). The CDR3 protein is CASSDRLAGDNEQFF. In DNA form, the CDR3 reads TGTGCCAGCAGCGACCGGCTAGCGGGGGACAATGAGCAGTTCTTC.

Comments on this clone: The junction departs from the called germline gene at one end, perhaps through a read error. CDR3 loop: CASSLGQGFSYEQYF. The DNA for the CDR3 is TGTGCTAGCAGCTTAGGCCAGGGGTTTTCCTACGAGCAGTACTTC. The rearrangement links TRBV7-7 to TRBJ2-7; weak D call: TRBD1 (6 bases). The CDR3 contains 15 residues. Germline CDR1 SSHAT, CDR2 FNYEAQ (reference sequence).